This TCR beta chain was captured by sequencing in a study of PD-1 blockade in classical Hodgkin lymphoma. Study-wide results and limits: It was CD4+ TCR diversity, not CD8+, that rose significantly by C4D1.

Germline V lookup: CDR1 SGHAT, CDR2 FQNNGV. The J segment lost 1 base and the V segment lost 5 bases, leaving 7 bases of the junction unmatched. The CDR3 is 16 residues long. Data came from immunoSEQ multiplex PCR; TCRdb stores just in-frame clones and leaves some out. The data show about 90,000 clones, approximately 90% seen once. The time point: cycle 4 day 1 (C4D1), after more than five weeks of nivolumab. Brentuximab vedotin exposure varied among the patients, all of whom had relapsed after autologous stem cell transplantation. Comments on this clone: Its target is not known.

The gene calls are TRBV11-2 and TRBJ2-2, with TRBD1 matching over 7 bases. The TCR sequence derives from a human donor with classical Hodgkin lymphoma. The material was peripheral blood mononuclear cells (PBMCs), obtained before the fourth cycle of nivolumab. The CDR3 DNA follows: TGTGCCAGCAGCCTCCATTGGACAGGGAACACCGGGGAGCTGTTTTTT. It is translated as CASSLHWTGNTGELFF.